This is a list of T cell receptor beta chains from one sample in a study of patients and donors after allogeneic stem cell transplantation. TCRdb fed the RT-PCR reads into MiXCR, producing one record per CDR3 protein. The table has roughly 880,000 distinct CDR3 sequences, under 20% seen once. The sequenced material came from blood, either unsorted or a sorted T cell fraction (not recorded which). The receptors were sampled from a human donor who was either an allogeneic HSCT recipient or a stem cell or donor lymphocyte infusion donor (not recorded which). It is not recorded whose cells these are; they may come from a transplant donor. Both conserved end residues are part of each CDR3. Size is omitted from some rows. Given values are once, few, many or a class for expanded clones.

J,length,V,size,CDR3
TRBJ1-5,17,TRBV4-2,many,CASSQEGDGNLNQPQHF
TRBJ1-5,17,TRBV28,.,CASSLGPGHLCNQPQHF
TRBJ1-5,16,TRBV5-6,.,CASSLIDRDSNQPQHF
TRBJ2-5,16,TRBV6-5,few,CASSYGGQPNQETQYF
TRBJ2-4,16,TRBV7-9,few,CASSATQQGAKNIQYF
TRBJ1-2,15,TRBV4-3,.,CASSQRDRGVHGYTF
TRBJ1-2,13,TRBV7-8,.,CASSLTQGYGYTF
TRBJ1-1,14,TRBV29-1,.,CSVERGQENTEAFF
TRBJ1-5,14,TRBV20-1,few,CSASPPATDQPQHF
TRBJ1-2,16,TRBV5-1,few,CASSLVGQGLNYGYTF
TRBJ2-4,15,TRBV5-1,many,CASSTGQLAKNIQYF
TRBJ1-3,15,TRBV30,few,CAWSDPGFSGNTIYF
TRBJ2-3,15,TRBV3-1,few,CASSHLGASTDTQYF
TRBJ1-6,14,TRBV7-3,.,CASSFTGSNSPLHF
TRBJ2-1,14,TRBV20-1,few,CSARADRFYNEQFF
TRBJ1-1,13,TRBV5-5,.,CASGLQPNTEAFF
TRBJ1-2,14,TRBV6-1,few,CASSEVRGPYGYTF
TRBJ2-1,11,TRBV5-1,.,CASQGRFEQFF
TRBJ1-1,17,TRBV12-3/TRBV12-4,few,CASSLGIGRGGSTEAFF
TRBJ2-7,13,TRBV10-3,many,CAISDGSSYEQYF
TRBJ1-2,14,TRBV4-2,.,CASSPRGGDYGYTF
TRBJ1-3,15,TRBV20-1,.,CSAPFTGRSGNTIYF
TRBJ1-2,15,TRBV3-1,.,CASRDSGTDVYGYTF
TRBJ2-6,15,TRBV12-3/TRBV12-4,.,CASSGTGAGANVLTF
TRBJ2-2,15,TRBV5-6,few,CASAKRQGPTGELFF
TRBJ2-1,16,TRBV7-6,.,CASSLASDPSYNEQFF
TRBJ1-3,13,TRBV14,.,CASSQYSGNTIYF
TRBJ2-3,14,TRBV9,.,CASSVADGPDTQYF
TRBJ2-5,16,TRBV13,.,CASSLRPLAGEETQYF
TRBJ2-5,12,TRBV20-1,.,CSAGGSVETQYF
TRBJ1-1,16,TRBV12-3/TRBV12-4,many,CASSPLPGGLNTEAFF
TRBJ1-2,15,TRBV12-3/TRBV12-4,few,CASSFLAGINYGYTF
TRBJ2-1,15,TRBV30,.,CAWSPSSGGAIEQFF
TRBJ1-2,12,TRBV29-1,few,CSVARGNYGYTF
TRBJ1-3,15,TRBV4-1,once,CANSQGEVLGNTIYF
TRBJ2-7,14,TRBV6-2/TRBV6-3,.,CASRNPGQIYEQYF
TRBJ2-2,14,TRBV5-1,few,CASSLSRLPGELFF
TRBJ2-4,16,TRBV7-8,.,CASSLNGDGAKNIQYF
TRBJ2-7,14,TRBV12-3/TRBV12-4,once,CASSPKREGGEQYF
TRBJ2-3,13,TRBV6-2/TRBV6-3,.,CASSYSIPDTQYF
TRBJ2-3,12,TRBV13,.,CASSEGTHTQYF
TRBJ1-1,16,TRBV7-7,few,CASSPVRGRFHTEAFF
TRBJ2-5,12,TRBV5-6,few,CASSLAPGTQYF
TRBJ1-6,16,TRBV11-2,few,CASSLDRAVYNSPLHF
TRBJ2-2,16,TRBV19,.,CASSIQGMGNTGELFF
TRBJ1-4,14,TRBV6-5,.,CASSYSNSNEKLFF
TRBJ2-5,12,TRBV29-1,many,CSVEDRIETQYF
TRBJ1-5,16,TRBV6-5,few,CASSSARDRGYQPQHF
TRBJ1-2,15,TRBV7-3,few,CASSLGQGRGYGYTF
TRBJ2-7,17,TRBV7-8,.,CASSRAGGQGPRNEQYF
TRBJ1-2,13,TRBV20-1,.,CSPPPQGAGGYTF
TRBJ2-7,10,TRBV12-3/TRBV12-4,.,CASASGVLYF
TRBJ1-5,15,TRBV6-1,.,CASGRQGTVDQPQHF
TRBJ2-3,16,TRBV12-3/TRBV12-4,.,CASTAPGTSGTDTQYF
TRBJ2-7,11,TRBV4-2,many,CASSQGREQYF
TRBJ2-4,13,TRBV20-1,.,CSATGTHKNIQYF
TRBJ2-1,17,TRBV18,.,CASSPPVWEPAPDEQFF
TRBJ2-4,14,TRBV3-1,.,CASSHVGAKNIQYF